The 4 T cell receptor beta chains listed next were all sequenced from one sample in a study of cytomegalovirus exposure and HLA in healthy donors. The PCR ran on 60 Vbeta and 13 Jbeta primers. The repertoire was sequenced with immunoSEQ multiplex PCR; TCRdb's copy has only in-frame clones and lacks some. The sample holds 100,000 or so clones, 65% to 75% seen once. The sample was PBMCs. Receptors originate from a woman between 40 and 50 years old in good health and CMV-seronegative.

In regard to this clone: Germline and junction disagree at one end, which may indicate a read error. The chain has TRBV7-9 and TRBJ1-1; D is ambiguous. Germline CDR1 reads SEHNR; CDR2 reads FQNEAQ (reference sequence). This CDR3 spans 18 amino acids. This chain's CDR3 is CSSSRTPVLGFQSTEAFF. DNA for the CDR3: TGTTCCAGCAGCCGTACCCCAGTCCTCGGGTTTCAGTCCACTGAAGCTTTCTTT.

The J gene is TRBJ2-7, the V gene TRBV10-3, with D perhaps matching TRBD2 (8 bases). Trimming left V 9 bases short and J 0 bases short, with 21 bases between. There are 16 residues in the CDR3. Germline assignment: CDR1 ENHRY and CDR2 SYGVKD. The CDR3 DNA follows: TGTGCCATTTCTGGTCCGACAGGGACTAGCTCCTACGAGCAGTACTTC. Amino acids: CAISGPTGTSSYEQYF.

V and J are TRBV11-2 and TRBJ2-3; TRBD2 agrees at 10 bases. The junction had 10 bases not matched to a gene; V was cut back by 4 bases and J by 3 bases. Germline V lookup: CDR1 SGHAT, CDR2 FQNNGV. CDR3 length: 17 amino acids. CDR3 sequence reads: CASSSQLAGPDTDTQYF. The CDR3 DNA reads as TGTGCCAGCAGCTCGCAACTAGCGGGACCCGATACAGATACGCAGTATTTT.

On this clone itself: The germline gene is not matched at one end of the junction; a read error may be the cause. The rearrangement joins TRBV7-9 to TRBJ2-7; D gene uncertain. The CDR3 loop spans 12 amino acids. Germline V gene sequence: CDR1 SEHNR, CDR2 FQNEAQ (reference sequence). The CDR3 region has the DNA TGTTCCAGCAGCGCCTCGAGGCACGAGCAGTACTTC. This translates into CSSSASRHEQYF.